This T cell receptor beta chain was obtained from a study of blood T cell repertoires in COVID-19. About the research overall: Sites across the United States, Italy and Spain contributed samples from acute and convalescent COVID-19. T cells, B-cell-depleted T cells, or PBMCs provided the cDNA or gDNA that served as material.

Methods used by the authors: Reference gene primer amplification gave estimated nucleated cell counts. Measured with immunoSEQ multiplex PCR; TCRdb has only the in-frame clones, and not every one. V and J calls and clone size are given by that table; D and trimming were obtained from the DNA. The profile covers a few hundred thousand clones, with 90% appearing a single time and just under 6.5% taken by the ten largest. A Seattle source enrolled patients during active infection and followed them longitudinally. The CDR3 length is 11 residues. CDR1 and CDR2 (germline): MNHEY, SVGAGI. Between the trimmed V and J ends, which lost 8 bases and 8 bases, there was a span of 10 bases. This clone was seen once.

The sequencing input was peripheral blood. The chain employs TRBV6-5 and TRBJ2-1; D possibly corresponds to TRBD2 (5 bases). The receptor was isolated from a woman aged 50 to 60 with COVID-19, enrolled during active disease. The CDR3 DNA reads TGTGCCAGCGGGAGAAGGCATGAGCAGTTCTTC. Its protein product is CASGRRHEQFF.